Each of the 12 T cell receptor beta chains below was sequenced from the same sample in a study of blood T cell repertoires in COVID-19. Clones were read by immunoSEQ multiplex PCR, and TCRdb kept only the in-frame ones, dropping some. The sample holds 72,000 or so clones, approximately 89% seen once. The sample consisted of peripheral blood. The receptors were gathered from a woman aged 80 or over with active or convalescent COVID-19.

The rearrangement links TRBV19 to TRBJ1-2, with D possibly matching TRBD1 (5 bases). This CDR3 contains 15 residues. Trimming took off 6 bases at V and 7 bases at J, with 21 bases between the two ends. Germline CDR1 LNHDA, CDR2 SQIVND (reference sequence). The CDR3 DNA reads as TGTGCCAGTAGCGTCCAGGGATTCCTCCCAGGTGGCTACACCTTC. Its protein is CASSVQGFLPGGYTF. The full variable domain, completed using reference TRBV19 and TRBJ1-2, is DGGITQSPKYLFRKEGQNVTLSCEQNLNHDAMYWYRQDPGQGLRLIYYSQIVNDFQKGDIAEGYSVSREKKESFPLTVTSAQKNPTAFYLCASSVQGFLPGGYTFGSGTRLTVV.

This clone was recorded once. The V gene is TRBV9, the J gene TRBJ2-7, with 11 bases matching TRBD2. The CDR3 has 17 residues. Germline CDR1 is SGDLS and CDR2 is YYNGEE. V shed 4 bases and J 6 bases; nucleotides not matched to a gene: 15. The CDR3 DNA reads TGTGCCAGCAGCCCCCGAGGTGGATCTAGCGGGGGGCGCGAGCAGTACTTC. Its translation is CASSPRGGSSGGREQYF.

The chain recombines TRBV25-1 with TRBJ1-1; a possible D gene is TRBD1 (5 bases). V shed 6 bases and J shed 8 bases, with 10 bases lying between them. Germline V gene sequence: CDR1 MGHDK, CDR2 SYGVNS. The CDR3 covers 11 residues. CDR3: CASRSGREAFF. In DNA form, the CDR3 reads TGTGCCAGCAGGTCAGGGAGGGAAGCTTTCTTT.

As DNA, the CDR3 is TGTGCCAGCAGCCCCGTCGTGAGGACTGAAGCTTTCTTT. Protein product: CASSPVVRTEAFF. The chain carries TRBV11-2 and TRBJ1-1; D gene unclear. Trimming stripped 5 bases from V and 5 bases from J, with 12 bases between. The CDR3 sequence is 13 residues long. Per the germline V gene, CDR1 is SGHAT and CDR2 is FQNNGV.

The CDR3 reads CASGLDQQGSGYTF. CDR3 DNA: TGTGCTAGTGGTTTGGACCAACAGGGATCTGGCTACACCTTC. The rearrangement links TRBV12-5 to TRBJ1-2; D possibly corresponds to TRBD1 (6 bases). CDR1 is LGHNT, CDR2 FRNRAP, per germline. Between the trimmed V and J ends, which lost 1 base and 7 bases, there was a span of 13 bases. CDR3 length equals 14 residues. Complete variable domain (other parts from reference TRBV12-5 and TRBJ1-2): DARVTQTPRHKVTEMGQEVTMRCQPILGHNTVFWYRQTMMQGLELLAYFRNRAPLDDSGMPKDRFSAEMPDATLATLKIQPSEPRDSAVYFCASGLDQQGSGYTFGSGTRLTVV.

A single count supports this clone. V is TRBV3-1 (or the pseudogene TRBV3-2) and J is TRBJ1-1; maybe TRBD1 (6 bases). Germline CDR1 LGHDT, CDR2 YNNKEL (reference sequence). This CDR3 spans 15 amino acids. Trimming took 3 bases from V and 3 from J, leaving 14 bases between them. The CDR3 region has the DNA TGTGCCAGCAGCCAGGGGGGGGCCTGGGACACTGAAGCTTTCTTT. It specifies CASSQGGAWDTEAFF.

The V call is TRBV14, the J call TRBJ2-7, with a weak D call TRBD1 (5 bases). Between the trimmed V and J ends, which lost 4 bases and 4 bases, there was a span of 14 bases. This CDR3 spans 14 amino acids. Germline CDR1 reads SGHDN; CDR2 reads FVKESK. CDR3 amino acids: CASSPQGSVYEQYF. In DNA, the CDR3 is TGTGCCAGCAGCCCCCAGGGAAGTGTTTACGAGCAGTACTTC.

This clone was counted once. The CDR3 loop is CASSSTSGGGSYNEQFF. The CDR3 coding sequence is TGTGCCAGCAGCTCTACTAGCGGGGGGGGCTCGTACAATGAGCAGTTCTTC. The rearrangement uses TRBV7-2 and TRBJ2-1, with TRBD2 matching 13 bases. The CDR3 sequence is 17 residues long. V trimming: 4 bases; J trimming: 4 bases; junction bases outside the gene matches: 7. CDR1 is SGHTA, CDR2 FQGNSA, per germline.

The chain combines TRBV6-5 with TRBJ1-2, with 7 nucleotides matching TRBD1. Trimming took 3 bases from V and 7 from J; bases not matched to a gene: 11. CDR3 length: 15 residues. Germline V gene lookup returns CDR1 MNHEY and CDR2 SVGAGI. DNA for the CDR3: TGTGCCAGCAGTTATCCCGATGGCAGGGGGTCTGGCTACACCTTC. Translation: CASSYPDGRGSGYTF.

Notes on this clone: Other DNA sequences within the sample encode an identical CDR3. V and J are TRBV6-6 and TRBJ2-7; 11 nucleotides match TRBD1. This CDR3 comprises 18 residues. Germline trimming cut 5 bases from V and 8 bases from J; bases unmatched to any gene: 20. Germline V gene lookup returns CDR1 MNHNY and CDR2 SVGAGI (reference sequence). CDR3 nucleotide sequence: TGTGCCAGCAGTCCCGGGGGTTGGGGGACAGGGGGTCAGGAGCAGCAGTACTTC. Translation: CASSPGGWGTGGQEQQYF.

This chain connects TRBV11-2 to TRBJ1-3; weak D call: TRBD1 (5 bases). The CDR3 has 15 residues. V was trimmed by 3 bases and J by 2 bases, leaving 11 bases between them. Per the germline V gene, CDR1 is SGHAT and CDR2 is FQNNGV. CDR3 nucleotide sequence: TGTGCCAGCAGCTTTAGGGGAGGACCTGGAAACACCATATATTTT. It codes for CASSFRGGPGNTIYF.

This clone was counted a single time. The rearrangement joins TRBV4-3 to TRBJ2-2; tentative D call: TRBD2 (5 bases). V lost 4 bases and J lost 6, with 9 bases in between. The CDR3 is 13 residues long. Germline CDR1 reads LGHNA; CDR2 reads YSLEER. DNA of the CDR3: TGCGCCAGCAGCCCACCCGGGGCCGGGGAGCTGTTTTTT. It yields the protein CASSPPGAGELFF.